The 3 T cell receptor beta chains below come from one sample, sequenced in a study of human thymus T cells. Repertoires were generated with immunoSEQ multiplex PCR, while TCRdb's copy carries only in-frame clones and drops some. Among about 78,000 clones listed, around 96% were seen once. Corrective cardiac operations yielded the resected thymus tissue. The specimen was thymus tissue. These receptors were obtained from a boy under two years old with a congenital heart defect but otherwise immunologically healthy.

This chain connects TRBV5-8 to TRBJ2-1; D gene uncertain. Deletions cut 3 bases from V and 7 bases from J, with 11 bases between. The CDR3 totals 13 residues. CDR1 is SGHTS and CDR2 is YDEGEE in the germline V gene. CDR3: CASSSNPKNEQFF. CDR3 in DNA: TGTGCCAGCAGCTCAAACCCTAAGAATGAGCAGTTCTTC.

The V call is TRBV18, the J call TRBJ1-4; D perhaps matches TRBD1 (6 bases). The CDR3 loop spans 14 amino acids. V lost 2 bases and J lost 8, with 12 bases in between. Germline V gene lookup returns CDR1 KGHSH and CDR2 LQKENI. The CDR3 coding sequence is TGTGCCAGCTCACCAAGGGGGACGGTGGAAAAACTGTTTTTT. Its protein is CASSPRGTVEKLFF.

The chain is built from TRBV7-9 and TRBJ2-1, with D possibly matching TRBD1 (7 bases). The germline V and J ends were trimmed by 5 bases and 9 bases, with 17 bases remaining between them. Germline V CDR1 and CDR2: SEHNR, FQNEAQ (reference sequence). This CDR3 contains 14 residues. The CDR3 reads CASSPGGTDGEQFF. Written as DNA, the CDR3 is TGTGCCAGCAGCCCTGGAGGGACAGATGGTGAGCAGTTCTTC. Supplemented by reference TRBV7-9 and TRBJ2-1, the full variable domain reads DTGVSQNPRHKITKRGQNVTFRCDPISEHNRLYWYRQTLGQGPEFLTYFQNEAQLEKSRLLSDRFSAERPKGSFSTLEIQRTEQGDSAMYLCASSPGGTDGEQFFGPGTRLTVL.